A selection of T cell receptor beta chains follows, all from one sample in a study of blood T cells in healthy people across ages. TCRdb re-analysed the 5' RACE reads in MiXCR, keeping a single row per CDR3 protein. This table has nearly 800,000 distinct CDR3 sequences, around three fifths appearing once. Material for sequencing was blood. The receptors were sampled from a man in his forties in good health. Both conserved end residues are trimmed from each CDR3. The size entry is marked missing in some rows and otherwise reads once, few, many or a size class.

CDR3 protein: ASSLRTGGSETQY
J gene: TRBJ2-5
clone size: few
V gene: TRBV14

CDR3 protein: ATNKAGANTYEQY
J gene: TRBJ2-7
clone size: -
V gene: TRBV6-5

CDR3 protein: ASSGVSEQF
J gene: TRBJ2-1
clone size: few
V gene: TRBV19

CDR3 protein: ASSKTGLQDYEQY
J gene: TRBJ2-7
clone size: -
V gene: TRBV4-1

CDR3 protein: ASSFDYSYGYT
J gene: TRBJ1-2
clone size: -
V gene: TRBV11-3

CDR3 protein: SGRQGPDTQY
J gene: TRBJ2-3
clone size: few
V gene: TRBV29-1

CDR3 protein: ASSLVKEVSSYNEQF
J gene: TRBJ2-1
clone size: -
V gene: TRBV7-9

CDR3 protein: ASSFGQGAVYGYT
J gene: TRBJ1-2
clone size: -
V gene: TRBV7-2

CDR3 protein: ASSQADFSSQETQY
J gene: TRBJ2-5
clone size: -
V gene: TRBV14

CDR3 protein: ASSWDRQAGANVLT
J gene: TRBJ2-6
clone size: -
V gene: TRBV12-3/TRBV12-4

CDR3 protein: SVEDLGTYEQY
J gene: TRBJ2-7
clone size: few
V gene: TRBV29-1

CDR3 protein: AISVVGQETQY
J gene: TRBJ2-5
clone size: -
V gene: TRBV10-3

CDR3 protein: AIRALELNEQF
J gene: TRBJ2-1
clone size: many
V gene: TRBV10-3

CDR3 protein: SARGIGNTIY
J gene: TRBJ1-3
clone size: -
V gene: TRBV20-1

CDR3 protein: ASRDGNIFTGELF
J gene: TRBJ2-2
clone size: -
V gene: TRBV7-2

CDR3 protein: ASHSGGNEQY
J gene: TRBJ2-7
clone size: -
V gene: TRBV5-1

CDR3 protein: ASSQKAIKGYT
J gene: TRBJ1-2
clone size: -
V gene: TRBV4-2

CDR3 protein: ASSLSREGGKLF
J gene: TRBJ1-4
clone size: -
V gene: TRBV7-9

CDR3 protein: AISDEGVNTEAF
J gene: TRBJ1-1
clone size: few
V gene: TRBV10-3

CDR3 protein: SSTSGKSVTYNEQF
J gene: TRBJ2-1
clone size: few
V gene: TRBV29-1

CDR3 protein: ACGRGTSTDTQY
J gene: TRBJ2-3
clone size: -
V gene: TRBV7-9

CDR3 protein: ASSVGDRGQETQY
J gene: TRBJ2-5
clone size: few
V gene: TRBV9

CDR3 protein: SVPLTDTQY
J gene: TRBJ2-3
clone size: -
V gene: TRBV29-1

CDR3 protein: SAYGTGELETQY
J gene: TRBJ2-5
clone size: -
V gene: TRBV20-1

CDR3 protein: TSSPKRGGFSYNEQF
J gene: TRBJ2-1
clone size: -
V gene: TRBV2

CDR3 protein: ASSPPGQHNQPQH
J gene: TRBJ1-5
clone size: many
V gene: TRBV7-9

CDR3 protein: ASSLLAGAGTDTQY
J gene: TRBJ2-3
clone size: -
V gene: TRBV27

CDR3 protein: ASSGSRPSEQF
J gene: TRBJ2-1
clone size: -
V gene: TRBV9

CDR3 protein: ASSYTAGLLQETQY
J gene: TRBJ2-5
clone size: -
V gene: TRBV6-2/TRBV6-3

CDR3 protein: ASSLRDRAYGYT
J gene: TRBJ1-2
clone size: -
V gene: TRBV13

CDR3 protein: ASSFSSTGGLPDTQY
J gene: TRBJ2-3
clone size: -
V gene: TRBV13

CDR3 protein: ASSLVGIVRSGTSGSEQY
J gene: TRBJ2-5
clone size: few
V gene: TRBV7-2